A single T cell receptor (beta chain) is shown here with its context. The clone's antigen remains unknown. Per-nucleotide qualities are absent, and no much larger clonotype sits a single base away. Taken from cysteine to phenylalanine, the CDR3 has 13 residues. Solely the CDR3 DNA is kept, with 39 bases framed from the first base. CDR1 and CDR2, per the germline V gene, are SGHVS and FQNEAQ. The junction shows trimming of 5 bases on V and 1 base on J, plus 7 bases between the germline ends. This sample was taken from a study of patients and donors after allogeneic stem cell transplantation (dated by TCRdb to the early 2020s). Receptors were amplified or captured by RT-PCR. The data were produced on a NextSeq 550. TCRdb passed the public sequencing reads through fastp at Q25 and MiXCR, retaining productive beta sequences. Under each unique CDR3 protein, matching rows form one entry showing the most common genes and DNA. The sample table shows 100,000 to 130,000 distinct CDR3 sequences, and approximately 40% are seen once. The top ten clones comprise around 26% of the sample.

The sequence was collected from a human donor who was either an allogeneic HSCT recipient or a stem cell or donor lymphocyte infusion donor (not recorded which). It is not recorded whose cells these are; they may come from a transplant donor. Here the chain combines TRBV7-8 and TRBJ2-3; the D gene assignment is ambiguous. The specimen sequenced was blood, either unsorted or a sorted T cell fraction (not recorded which). The base sequence is TGTGCCAGCAGCATTGCAGGCACAGATACGCAGTATTTT. Translated, this gives CASSIAGTDTQYF.